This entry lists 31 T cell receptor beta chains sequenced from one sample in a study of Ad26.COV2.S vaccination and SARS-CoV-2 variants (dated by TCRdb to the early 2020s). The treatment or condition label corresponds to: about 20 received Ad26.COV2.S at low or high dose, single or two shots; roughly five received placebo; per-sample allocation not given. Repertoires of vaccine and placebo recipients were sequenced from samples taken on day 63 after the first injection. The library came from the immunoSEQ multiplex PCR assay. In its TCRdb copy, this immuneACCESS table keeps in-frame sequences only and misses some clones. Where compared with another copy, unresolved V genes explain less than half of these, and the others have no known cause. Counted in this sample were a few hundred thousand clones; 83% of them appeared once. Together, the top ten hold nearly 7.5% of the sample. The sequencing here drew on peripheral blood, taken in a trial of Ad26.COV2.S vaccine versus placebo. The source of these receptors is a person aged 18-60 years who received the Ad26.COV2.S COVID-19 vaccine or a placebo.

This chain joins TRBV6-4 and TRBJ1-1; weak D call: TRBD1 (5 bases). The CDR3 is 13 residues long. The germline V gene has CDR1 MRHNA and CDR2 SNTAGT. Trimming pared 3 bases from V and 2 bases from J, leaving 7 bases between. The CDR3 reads CASSERDNTEAFF. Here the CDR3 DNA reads TGTGCCAGCAGTGAGCGGGACAACACTGAAGCTTTCTTT.

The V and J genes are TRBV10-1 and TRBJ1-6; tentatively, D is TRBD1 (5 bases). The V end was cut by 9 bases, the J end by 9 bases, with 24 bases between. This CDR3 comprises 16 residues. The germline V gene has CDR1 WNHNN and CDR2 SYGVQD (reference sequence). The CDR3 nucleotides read TGCGCCAGGGGGGGAGTATCGACTCAGGGAACTTCACCCCTCCACTTT. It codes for CARGGVSTQGTSPLHF.

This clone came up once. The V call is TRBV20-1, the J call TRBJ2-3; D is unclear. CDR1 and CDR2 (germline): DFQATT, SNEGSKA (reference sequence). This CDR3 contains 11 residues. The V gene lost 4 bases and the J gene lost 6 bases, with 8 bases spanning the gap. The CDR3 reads CSAKMGDTQYF. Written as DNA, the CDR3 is TGCAGTGCTAAGATGGGGGATACGCAGTATTTT.

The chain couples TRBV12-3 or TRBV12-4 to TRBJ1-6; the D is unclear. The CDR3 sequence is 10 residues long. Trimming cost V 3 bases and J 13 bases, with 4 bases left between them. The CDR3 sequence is CASSFPPLHF. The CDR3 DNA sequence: TGTGCCAGCAGTTTCCCGCCCCTCCACTTT.

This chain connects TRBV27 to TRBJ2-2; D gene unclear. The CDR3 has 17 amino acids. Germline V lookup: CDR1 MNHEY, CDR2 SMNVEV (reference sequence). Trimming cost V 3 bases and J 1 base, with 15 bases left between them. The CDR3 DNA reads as TGTGCCAGCAGTTTTATCCTCGCATCAGGGAACACCGGGGAGCTGTTTTTT. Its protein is CASSFILASGNTGELFF.

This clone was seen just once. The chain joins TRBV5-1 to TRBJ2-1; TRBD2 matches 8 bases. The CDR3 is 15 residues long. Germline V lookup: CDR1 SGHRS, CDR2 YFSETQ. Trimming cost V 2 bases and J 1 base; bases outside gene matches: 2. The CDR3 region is CASSLKRGSYNEQFF. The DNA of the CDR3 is TGCGCCAGCAGCTTAAAGCGGGGGTCCTACAATGAGCAGTTCTTC.

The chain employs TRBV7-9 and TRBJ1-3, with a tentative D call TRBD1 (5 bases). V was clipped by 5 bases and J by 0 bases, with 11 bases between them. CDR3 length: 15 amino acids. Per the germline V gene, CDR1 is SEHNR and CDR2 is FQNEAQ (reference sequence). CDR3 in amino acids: CASSLDGGSGNTIYF. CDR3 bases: TGTGCCAGCAGCCTGGACGGGGGCTCTGGAAACACCATATATTTT.

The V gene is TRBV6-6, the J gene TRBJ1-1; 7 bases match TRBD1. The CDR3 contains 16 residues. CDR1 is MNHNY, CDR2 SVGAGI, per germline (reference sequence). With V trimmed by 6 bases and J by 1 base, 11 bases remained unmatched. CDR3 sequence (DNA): TGTGCCAGCAGCCCTTCGACAGGGCGGGGGAACACTGAAGCTTTCTTT. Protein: CASSPSTGRGNTEAFF.

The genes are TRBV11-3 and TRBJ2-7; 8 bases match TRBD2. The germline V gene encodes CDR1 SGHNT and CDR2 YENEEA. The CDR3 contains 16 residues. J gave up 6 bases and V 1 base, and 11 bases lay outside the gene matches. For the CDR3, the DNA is TGTGCCAGCAGCTTAGGGCCGGGTAGCGGGAACCCCGAGCAGTACTTC. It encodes CASSLGPGSGNPEQYF.

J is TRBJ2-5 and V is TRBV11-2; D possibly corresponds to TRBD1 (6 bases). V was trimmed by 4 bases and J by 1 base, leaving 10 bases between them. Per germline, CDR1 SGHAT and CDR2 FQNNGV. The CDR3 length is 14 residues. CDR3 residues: CASSSTGLQETQYF. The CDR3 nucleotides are TGTGCCAGCAGCTCTACAGGGCTCCAAGAGACCCAGTACTTC. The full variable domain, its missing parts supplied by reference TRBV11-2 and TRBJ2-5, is EAGVAQSPRYKIIEKRQSVAFWCNPISGHATLYWYQQILGQGPKLLIQFQNNGVVDDSQLPKDRFSAERLKGVDSTLKIQPAKLEDSAVYLCASSSTGLQETQYFGPGTRLLVL.

This CDR3 is CAGGLPTPKNIQYF. The CDR3 nucleotides are TGTGCCGGGGGACTACCCACTCCCAAAAACATTCAGTACTTC. The chain is built from TRBV6-5 and TRBJ2-4; the match to TRBD2 covers 7 bases. Trimming at V came to 11 bases and at J to 2 bases, leaving 9 bases not matched to a gene. The CDR3 is 14 residues long. CDR1 MNHEY and CDR2 SVGAGI come from the germline V gene.

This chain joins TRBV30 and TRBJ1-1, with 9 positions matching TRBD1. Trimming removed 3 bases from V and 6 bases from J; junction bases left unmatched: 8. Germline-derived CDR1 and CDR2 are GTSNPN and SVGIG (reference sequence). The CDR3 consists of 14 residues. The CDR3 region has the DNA TGTGCCTGGAGCGCGGGGACAGGGCTGCCTGAAGCTTTCTTT. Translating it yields CAWSAGTGLPEAFF.

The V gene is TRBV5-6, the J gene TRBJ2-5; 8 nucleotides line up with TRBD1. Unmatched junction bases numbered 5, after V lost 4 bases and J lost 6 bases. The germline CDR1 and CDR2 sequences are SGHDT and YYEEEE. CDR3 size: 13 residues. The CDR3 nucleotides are TGTGCCAGCAGCGACAGGGGCAGGAAGACCCAGTACTTC. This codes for CASSDRGRKTQYF.

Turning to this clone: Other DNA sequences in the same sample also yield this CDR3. The CDR3 region has the DNA TGTGCCAGCACCCAGCGGGGGGCAGGGGTCTACGAGCAGTACTTC. This encodes CASTQRGAGVYEQYF. The genes are TRBV6-5 and TRBJ2-7; 9 bases align to TRBD2. Germline V gene data show CDR1 as MNHEY and CDR2 as SVGAGI. The CDR3 extends over 15 amino acids. The ends lost 7 bases at V and 3 bases at J; junction bases unmatched: 10.

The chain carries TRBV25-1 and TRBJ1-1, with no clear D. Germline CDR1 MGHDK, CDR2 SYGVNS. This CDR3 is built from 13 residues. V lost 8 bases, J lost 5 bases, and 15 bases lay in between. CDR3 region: CASGEWSRTEAFF. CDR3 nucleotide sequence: TGTGCCAGCGGGGAGTGGTCACGGACTGAAGCTTTCTTT.

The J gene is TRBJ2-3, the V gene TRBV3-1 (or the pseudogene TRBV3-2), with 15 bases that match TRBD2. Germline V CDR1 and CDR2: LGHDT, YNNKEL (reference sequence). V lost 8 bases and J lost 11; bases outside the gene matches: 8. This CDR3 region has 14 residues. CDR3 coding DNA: TGTGCCAGCCACGGACTAGCGGGAGGGTCTAAGCAGTATTTT. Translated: CASHGLAGGSKQYF.

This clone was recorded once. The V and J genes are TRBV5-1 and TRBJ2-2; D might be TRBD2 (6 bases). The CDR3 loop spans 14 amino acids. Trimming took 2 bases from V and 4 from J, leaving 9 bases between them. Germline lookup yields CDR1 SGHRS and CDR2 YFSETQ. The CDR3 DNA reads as TGCGCCAGCAGCTTTGGGGGGAGCACCGGGGAGCTGTTTTTT. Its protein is CASSFGGSTGELFF.

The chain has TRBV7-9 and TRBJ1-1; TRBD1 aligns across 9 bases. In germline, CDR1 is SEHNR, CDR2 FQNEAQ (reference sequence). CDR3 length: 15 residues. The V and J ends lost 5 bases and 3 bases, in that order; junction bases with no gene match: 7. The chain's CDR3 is CASSPSGDRDTEAFF. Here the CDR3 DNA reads TGTGCCAGCAGCCCATCAGGGGACAGGGACACTGAAGCTTTCTTT.

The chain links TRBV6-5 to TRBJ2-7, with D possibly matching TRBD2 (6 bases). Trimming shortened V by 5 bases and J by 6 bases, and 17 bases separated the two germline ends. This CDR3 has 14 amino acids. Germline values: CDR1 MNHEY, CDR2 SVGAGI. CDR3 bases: TGTGCCAGCAGTACTAGCCCACCGCGCCCCGAGCAGTACTTC. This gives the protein CASSTSPPRPEQYF.

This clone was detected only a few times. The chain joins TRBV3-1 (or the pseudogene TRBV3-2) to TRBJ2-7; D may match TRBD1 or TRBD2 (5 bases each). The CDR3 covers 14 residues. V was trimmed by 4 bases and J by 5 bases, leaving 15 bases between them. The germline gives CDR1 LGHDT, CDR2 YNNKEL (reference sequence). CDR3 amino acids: CASSPGYRGHEQYF. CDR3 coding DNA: TGTGCCAGCAGCCCCGGGTACCGGGGACACGAGCAGTACTTC.

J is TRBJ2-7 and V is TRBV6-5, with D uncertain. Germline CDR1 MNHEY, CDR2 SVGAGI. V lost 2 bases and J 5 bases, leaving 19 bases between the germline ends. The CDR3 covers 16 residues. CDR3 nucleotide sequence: TGTGCCAGCAGTTACCGTTTGACGGAGATTAAGGACGAGCAGTACTTC. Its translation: CASSYRLTEIKDEQYF.

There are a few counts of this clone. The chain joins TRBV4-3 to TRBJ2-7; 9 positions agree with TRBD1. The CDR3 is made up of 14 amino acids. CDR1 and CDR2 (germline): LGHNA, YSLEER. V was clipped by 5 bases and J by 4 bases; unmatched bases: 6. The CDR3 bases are TGCGCCAGCAGCGCGGGACAGGGCTCGTACGAGCAGTACTTC. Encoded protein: CASSAGQGSYEQYF.

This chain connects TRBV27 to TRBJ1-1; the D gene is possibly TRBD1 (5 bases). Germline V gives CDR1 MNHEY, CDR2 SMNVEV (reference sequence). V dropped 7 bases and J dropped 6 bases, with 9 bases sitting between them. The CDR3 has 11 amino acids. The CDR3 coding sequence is TGTGCCAGCATTCTAGGGGCTGAAGCTTTCTTT. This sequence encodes CASILGAEAFF.

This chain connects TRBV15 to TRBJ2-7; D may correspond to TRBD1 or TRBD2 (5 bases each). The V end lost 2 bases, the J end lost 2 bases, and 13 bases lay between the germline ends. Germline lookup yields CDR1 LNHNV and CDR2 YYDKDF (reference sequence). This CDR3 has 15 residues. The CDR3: CATSRIDRGPYEQYF. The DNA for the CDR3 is TGTGCCACCAGCAGAATTGATCGGGGACCCTACGAGCAGTACTTC. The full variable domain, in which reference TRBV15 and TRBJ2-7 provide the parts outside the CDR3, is DAMVIQNPRYQVTQFGKPVTLSCSQTLNHNVMYWYQQKSSQAPKLLFHYYDKDFNNEADTPDNFQSRRPNTSFCFLDIRSPGLGDTAMYLCATSRIDRGPYEQYFGPGTRLTVT.

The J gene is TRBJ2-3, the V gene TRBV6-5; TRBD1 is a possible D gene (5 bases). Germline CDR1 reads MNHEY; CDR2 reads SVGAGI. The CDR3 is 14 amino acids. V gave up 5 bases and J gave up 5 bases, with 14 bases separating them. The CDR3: CASSLQGRVDTQYF. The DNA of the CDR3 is TGTGCCAGCAGTCTCCAGGGTCGAGTAGATACGCAGTATTTT.

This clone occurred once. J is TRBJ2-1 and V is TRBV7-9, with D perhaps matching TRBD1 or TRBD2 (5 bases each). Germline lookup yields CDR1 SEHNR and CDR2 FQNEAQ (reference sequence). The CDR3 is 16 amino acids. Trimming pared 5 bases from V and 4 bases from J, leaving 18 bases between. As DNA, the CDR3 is TGTGCCAGCAGCGATCTCCGGGACGGAAAATACAATGAGCAGTTCTTC. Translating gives CASSDLRDGKYNEQFF.

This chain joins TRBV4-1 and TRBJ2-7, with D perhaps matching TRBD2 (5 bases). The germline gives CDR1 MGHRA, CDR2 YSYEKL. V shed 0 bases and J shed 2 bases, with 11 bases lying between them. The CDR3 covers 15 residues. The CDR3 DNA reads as TGCGCCAGCAGCCAAGAGCCCAGCGGACCCTACGAGCAGTACTTC. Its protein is CASSQEPSGPYEQYF.

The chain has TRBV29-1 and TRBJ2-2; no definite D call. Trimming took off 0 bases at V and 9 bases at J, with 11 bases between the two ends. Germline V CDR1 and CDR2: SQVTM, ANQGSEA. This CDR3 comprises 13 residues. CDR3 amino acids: CSVEDGEPRELFF. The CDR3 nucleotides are TGCAGCGTTGAAGATGGTGAACCCCGGGAGCTGTTTTTT.

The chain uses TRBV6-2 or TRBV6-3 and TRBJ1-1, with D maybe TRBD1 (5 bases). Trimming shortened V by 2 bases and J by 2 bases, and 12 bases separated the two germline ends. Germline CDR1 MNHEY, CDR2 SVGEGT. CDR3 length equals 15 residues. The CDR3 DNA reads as TGTGCCAGCAGTTACGGTCTGGGGGAAAACACTGAAGCTTTCTTT. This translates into CASSYGLGENTEAFF.

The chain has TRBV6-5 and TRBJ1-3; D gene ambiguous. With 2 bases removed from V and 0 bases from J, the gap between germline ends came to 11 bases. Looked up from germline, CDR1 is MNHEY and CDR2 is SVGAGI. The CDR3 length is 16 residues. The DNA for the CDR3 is TGTGCCAGCAGTTACCAGGACGTACGCTCTGGAAACACCATATATTTT. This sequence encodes CASSYQDVRSGNTIYF.

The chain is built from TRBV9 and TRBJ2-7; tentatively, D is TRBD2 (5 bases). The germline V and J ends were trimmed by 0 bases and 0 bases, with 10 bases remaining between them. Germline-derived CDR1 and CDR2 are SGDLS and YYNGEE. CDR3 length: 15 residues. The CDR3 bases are TGTGCCAGCAGCGTAGATTTGGGGAGCTCCTACGAGCAGTACTTC. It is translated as CASSVDLGSSYEQYF.